The clone carrying this T cell receptor beta chain was picked up a small number of times. The antigen remains unidentified. The CDR3 runs to 13 residues. V dropped 7 bases and J dropped 4; count of bases not matched to a gene: 5. Germline V gene sequence: CDR1 LNHDA, CDR2 SQIVND (reference sequence). The record originates from a study of cytotoxic CD8 clonotypes in ibrutinib-treated CLL. Whole-study context: Patient counts were 11 relapsed/refractory, around 15 treatment-naive and about 17 IGHV unmutated. Samples had a mean of 255,043 productive templates and around 90,000 productive rearrangements. Study observations and caveats: Patients showed higher baseline clonality than age-matched healthy donors, and it tracked circulating CD8+ T-cell counts. Clonality was higher at ibrutinib response and returned toward baseline at progression.

TCRdb's copy holds only in-frame clones and misses some; the assay was immunoSEQ multiplex PCR. The repertoire holds 250,000 to 350,000 clones, approximately 76% seen once, with 5.6% in the top ten. This sequence was found in a human donor with chronic lymphocytic leukemia. Sequencing used PBMCs, obtained at disease progression, from a patient treated with ibrutinib. V is TRBV19 and J is TRBJ2-7; 9 bases are a match to TRBD1. The CDR3 loop reads CASTGTGRYEQYF. The CDR3, as DNA: TGTGCCAGTACTGGGACAGGGCGATACGAGCAGTACTTC.